Here is one TCR beta chain with its context. Its antigen is unidentified. Every isolated RNA sample was fully reverse transcribed, so sequencing captured expressed TCRB transcripts. Assay used: immunoSEQ multiplex PCR; TCRdb lists only in-frame clones, some missing. The table has some 190,000 clones, approximately 7.9% seen once. The data were obtained in a study of beta chain features in type 1 diabetes. Study results and caveats: Shortening of TCRB CDR3s, moderate but significant, appeared in all four CD4+ subsets of Type 1 diabetes patients.

Trimming left V 6 bases short and J 7 bases short, with 12 bases between. CDR3 size: 13 residues. Germline V gives CDR1 MNHEY, CDR2 SVGAGI. Source material: central memory CD4+ T cells from blood. The TCR was taken from a man aged 18 to 30 with type 1 diabetes. The J gene is TRBJ1-4, the V gene TRBV6-5; D is undetermined. The CDR3: CASSSRSGEKLFF. The CDR3 coding sequence is TGTGCCAGCAGCTCCCGCTCAGGTGAAAAACTGTTTTTT.